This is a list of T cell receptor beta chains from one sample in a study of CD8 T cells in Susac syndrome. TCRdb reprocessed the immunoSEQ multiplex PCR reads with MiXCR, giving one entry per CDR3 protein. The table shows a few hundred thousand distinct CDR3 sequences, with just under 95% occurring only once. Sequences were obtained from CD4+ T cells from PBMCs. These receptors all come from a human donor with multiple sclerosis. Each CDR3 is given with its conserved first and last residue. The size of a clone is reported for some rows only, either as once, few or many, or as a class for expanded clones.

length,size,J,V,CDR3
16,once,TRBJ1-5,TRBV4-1,CASSQDLGVGNQPQHF
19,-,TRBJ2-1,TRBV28,CASSAVTGTGLSSYNEQFF
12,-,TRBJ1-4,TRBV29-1,CSVGQGREKLFF
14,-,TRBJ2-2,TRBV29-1,CSVDKAGGTGELFF
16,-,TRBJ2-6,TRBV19,CASSGTGRSGANVLTF
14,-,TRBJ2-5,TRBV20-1,CSATPGRVGETQYF
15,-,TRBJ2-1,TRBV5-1,CASSSTSGFGDEQFF
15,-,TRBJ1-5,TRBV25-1,CASTPPGPVNQPQHF
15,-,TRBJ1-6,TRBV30,CAWSVRDRLNSPLHF
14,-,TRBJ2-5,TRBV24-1,CATSDSGGGETQYF
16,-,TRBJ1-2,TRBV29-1,CSVDRTGGLSNYGYTF
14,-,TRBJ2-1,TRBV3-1,CASSQELVRSEQFF
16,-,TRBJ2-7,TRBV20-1,CSAREPRQGAGYEQYF
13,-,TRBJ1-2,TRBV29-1,CSVREGADYGYTF
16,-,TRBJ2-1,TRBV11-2,CASSPTRTGSYNEQFF
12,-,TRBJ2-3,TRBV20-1,CSASDPTDTQYF
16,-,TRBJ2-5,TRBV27,CASSLSPRGPQETQYF
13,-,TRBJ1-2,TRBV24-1,CATNSRQRYGYTF
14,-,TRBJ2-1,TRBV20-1,CSARGQGLGNEQFF
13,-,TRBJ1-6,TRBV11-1,CASSLVYNSPLHF
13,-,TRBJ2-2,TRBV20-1,CSAADPNTGELFF
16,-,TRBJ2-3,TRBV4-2,CASSQGTGGKADTQYF
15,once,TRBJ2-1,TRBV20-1,CSVGGPQGAYNEQFF
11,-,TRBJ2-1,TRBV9,CASSVSNEQFF
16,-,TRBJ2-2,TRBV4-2,CASSQEIGGNTGELFF
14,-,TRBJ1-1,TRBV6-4,CASSRSGHRTEAFF
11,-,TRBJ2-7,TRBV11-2,CASSSQVEQYF
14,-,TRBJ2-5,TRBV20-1,CSAPRGGGQETQYF
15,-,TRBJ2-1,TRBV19,CATTPAPGGLDEQFF
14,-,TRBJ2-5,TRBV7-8,CASNLGTSGETQYF
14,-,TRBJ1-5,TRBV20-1,CSATTGYSNQPQHF
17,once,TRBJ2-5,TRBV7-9,CASSLALTGPKMETQYF
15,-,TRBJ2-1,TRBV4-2,CASSRPGTGPNEQFF
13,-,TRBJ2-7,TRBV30,CAWRLDRPYEQYF
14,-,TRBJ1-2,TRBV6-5,CASRPGTGGYGYTF
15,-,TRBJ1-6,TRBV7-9,CASSFIQSSNSPLHF
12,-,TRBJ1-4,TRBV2,CASSETNEKLFF
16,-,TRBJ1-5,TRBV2,CASSMMTAGAGQPQHF
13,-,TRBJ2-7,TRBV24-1,CATSDSNRGNLYF
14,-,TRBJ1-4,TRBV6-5,CASSLGQGNEKLFF
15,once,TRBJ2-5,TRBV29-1,CSVSAGGDYQETQYF
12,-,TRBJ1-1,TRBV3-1,CASSHGSPEAFF
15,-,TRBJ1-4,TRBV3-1,CASSQVPSLNEKLFF
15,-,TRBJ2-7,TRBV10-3,CAIGLAGPSSYEQYF
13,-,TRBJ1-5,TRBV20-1,CSAREGTNQPQHF
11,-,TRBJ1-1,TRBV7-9,CASSRSPEAFF
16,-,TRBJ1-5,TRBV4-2,CASSLIGQGARQPQHF